This TCR beta chain stems from a study of regulatory T cells in long-lasting Graves disease. The study, taken as a whole, reports: Less diverse TCR repertoires were seen in persistent Graves' patients than in newly diagnosed ones. Limited sample numbers may have lowered accuracy. Clonotypes that were public and shared totalled about 2,500 in persistent patients versus 850 to 1,000 in new patients.

Through Arm-PCR of CDR3 regions and iRepertoire HTBI primers, TCR beta libraries were built. MiXCR was run by TCRdb on the multiplex PCR reads, yielding one entry per CDR3 protein. The data show 250,000 or so distinct CDR3 sequences, around 20% seen once. Germline CDR1 reads SEHNR; CDR2 reads FQNEAQ (reference sequence). Between the trimmed V and J ends, which lost 8 bases and 4 bases, there was a span of 15 bases. The CDR3 has 14 amino acids. This clonotype came up many times. What it binds is unknown. Time point of the sample: newly diagnosed GD, antithyroid drugs for less than 3 months. Researchers made the TCR library from RNA that was extracted from PBMCs.

The source was peripheral blood mononuclear cells (PBMCs), collected at new diagnosis, from a patient treated with antithyroid drugs. This TCR was recovered from a female donor with Graves disease. The V gene is TRBV7-9, the J gene TRBJ2-1, with unresolved D. This chain's CDR3 is CASRVVGPYNEQFF. DNA of the CDR3: TGTGCCAGCCGGGTTGTGGGCCCTTACAATGAGCAGTTCTTC.